Each of the 26 T cell receptor beta chains below was sequenced from the same sample in a study of CD8+ T cells in alopecia areata (dated by TCRdb to the late 2010s). To prepare the library, the immunoSEQ multiplex PCR assay was applied. RNA was extracted from all samples and reverse transcribed into cDNA as template for TCR sequencing. What TCRdb holds here is the immuneACCESS table cut down to in-frame rearrangements. Part of the clones is not present; checked against another copy, under half of the missing clones reflect an unresolved V gene, and the others are unexplained. In this sample the table shows some 220,000 clones, about 50% of which occur a single time. Around 1.5% of the sample is held by the ten biggest clonotypes. The time point label for this specimen denotes: about 4 weeks on oral tofacitinib. The label giving this sample's treatment or condition can be read as: oral pan-JAK inhibitor, 5-10 mg twice daily.

The material was CD4+ T cells sorted from blood, obtained at week 4, from a patient treated with tofacitinib. The receptor source for this set is a human donor with alopecia areata.

The chain combines TRBV5-4 with TRBJ1-6; possible D gene TRBD1, 5 bases. Germline V CDR1 and CDR2: SGHNT, YYREEE (reference sequence). The CDR3 runs to 16 residues. Trimming cost V 0 bases and J 6 bases, with 13 bases left between them. CDR3 loop: CASSLAGGKRNSPLHF. The CDR3 region has the DNA TGTGCCAGCAGCTTGGCGGGGGGTAAACGTAATTCACCCCTCCACTTT.

This chain joins TRBV6-5 and TRBJ1-2; the match to TRBD1 covers 7 bases. V shed 5 bases and J 6 bases; nucleotides not matched to a gene: 9. This CDR3 region has 14 residues. Germline CDR1 is MNHEY and CDR2 is SVGAGI. CDR3 nucleotides: TGTGCCAGCAGTCGAGCCGACAGGGTTCATGGCTACACCTTC. Protein sequence: CASSRADRVHGYTF.

This clone was recorded only once. The chain links TRBV29-1 to TRBJ1-4; D gene ambiguous. The CDR3 covers 11 residues. The germline V gene has CDR1 SQVTM and CDR2 ANQGSEA. V lost 7 bases, J lost 6 bases, and 9 bases lay in between. The CDR3 sequence is CSAGFDEKLFF. Here the CDR3 DNA reads TGCAGCGCGGGTTTTGATGAAAAACTGTTTTTT.

This clone was recorded only once. The gene calls are TRBV4-3 and TRBJ2-5; 8 bases are a match to TRBD1. With 3 bases clipped from V and 4 bases from J, the junction kept 7 bases outside the gene matches. Per germline, CDR1 LGHNA and CDR2 YSLEER. The CDR3 totals 15 residues. CDR3 in DNA: TGCGCCAGCAGCCAGCTGACAGGGGCATCAGAGACCCAGTACTTC. Protein: CASSQLTGASETQYF.

This chain joins TRBV25-1 and TRBJ1-1, with D uncertain. This CDR3 contains 13 residues. The V gene lost 3 bases and the J gene lost 1 base, with 6 bases spanning the gap. Per germline, CDR1 MGHDK and CDR2 SYGVNS. The CDR3 bases are TGTGCCAGCAGTGAGATAGCGAACACTGAAGCTTTCTTT. This sequence encodes CASSEIANTEAFF.

V gene TRBV5-1 combines with J gene TRBJ1-4; 7 bases fit TRBD1. CDR1 and CDR2 from the germline V gene are SGHRS and YFSETQ. CDR3 size: 15 residues. J was trimmed by 7 bases and V by 4 bases; bases with no gene match: 10. The CDR3 nucleotides are TGCGCCAGCAGCCCGGGGGGACAGCGGAGTGAAAAACTGTTTTTT. Encoded protein: CASSPGGQRSEKLFF.

The chain is built from TRBV5-1 and TRBJ1-1; D remains ambiguous. This CDR3 has 13 residues. V was clipped by 1 base and J by 3 bases, with 7 bases between them. Germline V gene lookup returns CDR1 SGHRS and CDR2 YFSETQ. The CDR3 loop is CASSLTAYTEAFF. DNA for the CDR3: TGCGCCAGCAGCTTGACAGCCTACACTGAAGCTTTCTTT.

This clone showed up just a few times. The rearrangement joins TRBV29-1 to TRBJ2-5; TRBD1 might be the D (6 bases). The germline V gene has CDR1 SQVTM and CDR2 ANQGSEA. The germline V and J ends were trimmed by 5 bases and 2 bases, with 9 bases remaining between them. CDR3 length: 12 amino acids. The CDR3 here is CSVYGQQETQYF. As DNA, the CDR3 is TGCAGCGTTTATGGACAGCAAGAGACCCAGTACTTC.

This clone was detected many times. Other DNA variants within this sample encode the same CDR3. The V call is TRBV10-1, the J call TRBJ2-2; D gene unclear. This CDR3 comprises 13 residues. Germline lookup yields CDR1 WNHNN and CDR2 SYGVQD (reference sequence). Trimming removed 4 bases from V and 0 bases from J, with 3 bases in between. The CDR3, as DNA: TGCGCCAGCAGTGGACCGAACACCGGGGAGCTGTTTTTT. Translated: CASSGPNTGELFF.

The rearrangement uses TRBV30 and TRBJ2-5, with 8 bases lining up with TRBD1. J lost 1 base, V lost 3 bases, and 1 base had no gene match. Germline V gene sequence: CDR1 GTSNPN, CDR2 SVGIG (reference sequence). This CDR3 has 13 residues. The DNA for the CDR3 is TGTGCCTGGAGCGGGACAGGCCAAGAGACCCAGTACTTC. The encoded protein is CAWSGTGQETQYF.

This chain uses TRBV2 with TRBJ2-5; the match to TRBD1 covers 8 bases. CDR1 SNHLY and CDR2 FYNNEI come from the germline V gene. V gave up 5 bases and J gave up 5 bases; unmatched junction bases: 10. CDR3 length: 15 residues. Here the CDR3 DNA reads TGTGCCAGCAGTCAAACAGGGGGGAAGGAGGAGACCCAGTACTTC. It encodes CASSQTGGKEETQYF.

This chain uses TRBV6-5 with TRBJ2-3; D gene unclear. The CDR3 spans 12 residues. Trimming took off 6 bases at V and 0 bases at J, with 4 bases between the two ends. Germline lookup yields CDR1 MNHEY and CDR2 SVGAGI. As DNA, the CDR3 is TGTGCCAGCAGAGAAAGCACAGATACGCAGTATTTT. Amino acids: CASRESTDTQYF.

This clone was seen a few times. The chain has TRBV19 and TRBJ1-5, with TRBD1 as a possible D gene (5 bases). The germline gives CDR1 LNHDA, CDR2 SQIVND (reference sequence). CDR3 length: 16 residues. Between the trimmed V and J ends, which lost 7 bases and 2 bases, there was a span of 18 bases. The CDR3 DNA reads TGTGCCAGTACCCCGACAGCAGGGTTGGGCAATCAGCCCCAGCATTTT. This codes for CASTPTAGLGNQPQHF.

The CDR3 DNA is TGCAGCGTTCGATGGGCAGATACGCAGTATTTT. It is translated as CSVRWADTQYF. This sequence joins TRBV29-1 and TRBJ2-3; D not resolved. This CDR3 is 11 amino acids long. The germline V and J ends were trimmed by 5 bases and 4 bases, with 7 bases remaining between them. From germline, CDR1 is SQVTM and CDR2 ANQGSEA.

The chain uses TRBV5-1 and TRBJ2-3; 10 nucleotides agree with TRBD2. The germline V gene has CDR1 SGHRS and CDR2 YFSETQ. The CDR3 consists of 16 residues. The J segment lost 0 bases and the V segment lost 4 bases, leaving 5 bases of the junction unmatched. The CDR3 DNA reads TGCGCCAGCAGCCCTCCTAGCGGGGGAAGCACAGATACGCAGTATTTT. Its protein product is CASSPPSGGSTDTQYF.

This chain uses TRBV5-6 with TRBJ1-1; tentative D call: TRBD1 (6 bases). The V gene lost 4 bases and the J gene lost 7 bases, with 20 bases spanning the gap. The germline gives CDR1 SGHDT, CDR2 YYEEEE. The CDR3 is made up of 15 amino acids. The CDR3: CASSLGTLREGEAFF. CDR3 nucleotide sequence: TGTGCCAGCAGCCTAGGGACACTGAGGGAAGGTGAAGCTTTCTTT.

This clone has a handful of counts. The J gene is TRBJ2-5, the V gene TRBV5-4; TRBD1 is a possible D gene (5 bases). Germline loops: CDR1 SGHNT, CDR2 YYREEE (reference sequence). V dropped 2 bases and J dropped 1 base, with 12 bases sitting between them. This CDR3 is 15 amino acids long. For the CDR3, the DNA is TGTGCCAGCAGCTTTGGGGCAGGGATCCAAGAGACCCAGTACTTC. It codes for CASSFGAGIQETQYF.

This clone was observed a handful of times. Other nucleotide sequences in the sample specify the same CDR3. J is TRBJ2-1 and V is TRBV29-1, with D unresolved. There are 11 residues in the CDR3. Germline loops: CDR1 SQVTM, CDR2 ANQGSEA. Deletions cut 4 bases from V and 8 bases from J, with 9 bases between. Here the CDR3 DNA reads TGCAGCGTTGTCTATCTAGATGAGCAGTTCTTC. This sequence encodes CSVVYLDEQFF.

V is TRBV7-2 and J is TRBJ2-2, with 8 bases fitting TRBD1. The trim removed 6 bases at V and 1 base at J, leaving 1 base unmatched. The CDR3 extends over 14 amino acids. From germline, CDR1 is SGHTA and CDR2 FQGNSA. The chain's CDR3 is CASRGTGNTGELFF. The CDR3 nucleotides read TGTGCCAGCAGAGGGACAGGGAACACCGGGGAGCTGTTTTTT.

The V and J genes are TRBV6-5 and TRBJ2-7; unclear D gene. The V end was cut by 2 bases, the J end by 7 bases, with 18 bases between. Germline V gene lookup returns CDR1 MNHEY and CDR2 SVGAGI. The CDR3 is 15 residues long. This chain's CDR3 is CASSYQPGDLGEQYF. CDR3 DNA: TGTGCCAGCAGTTACCAGCCTGGGGATCTCGGTGAGCAGTACTTC.

CDR3 nucleotide sequence: TGCAGCGTGGCAGGGTACTATGGCTACACCTTC. Translation gives CSVAGYYGYTF. The rearrangement uses TRBV29-1 and TRBJ1-2; D is perhaps TRBD1 (5 bases). From germline, CDR1 is SQVTM and CDR2 ANQGSEA. V lost 6 bases and J 3 bases, leaving 8 bases between the germline ends. There are 11 residues in the CDR3.

J is TRBJ2-3 and V is TRBV5-4, with D unresolved. Germline lookup yields CDR1 SGHNT and CDR2 YYREEE (reference sequence). The ends were cut back, 0 bases at V and 0 bases at J, with 2 bases in the middle. The CDR3 covers 13 residues. This CDR3 reads CASSLVSTDTQYF. DNA of the CDR3: TGTGCCAGCAGCTTGGTCAGCACAGATACGCAGTATTTT.

This clone was recorded only once. This sample also contains other DNA sequences that code for the same CDR3. This chain uses TRBV29-1 with TRBJ1-4, with 7 bases lining up with TRBD1. CDR1 is SQVTM, CDR2 ANQGSEA, per germline. The CDR3 loop spans 13 amino acids. V was pared by 6 bases and J by 7 bases, with 8 bases of the junction left unmatched. Here the CDR3 DNA reads TGCAGCGTAAGAGGGGGCGCCGGTGAAAAACTGTTTTTT. As protein: CSVRGGAGEKLFF.

This rearrangement joins TRBV14 to TRBJ2-3; D may match TRBD1 or TRBD2 (5 bases each). The germline V and J ends were trimmed by 3 bases and 0 bases, with 13 bases remaining between them. The CDR3 has 16 amino acids. The germline CDR1 and CDR2 sequences are SGHDN and FVKESK. The DNA for the CDR3 is TGTGCCAGCAGCCACCTTCGGGACCGCAGCACAGATACGCAGTATTTT. Its translation is CASSHLRDRSTDTQYF. Full variable domain (remainder filled in from reference TRBV14 and TRBJ2-3): EAGVTQFPSHSVIEKGQTVTLRCDPISGHDNLYWYRRVMGKEIKFLLHFVKESKQDESGMPNNRFLAERTGGTYSTLKVQPAELEDSGVYFCASSHLRDRSTDTQYFGPGTRLTVL.

The chain couples TRBV10-3 to TRBJ2-7; 8 nucleotides match TRBD1. Germline V lookup: CDR1 ENHRY, CDR2 SYGVKD. CDR3 length: 15 amino acids. V was pared by 5 bases and J by 1 base, with 7 bases of the junction left unmatched. The CDR3 DNA follows: TGTGCCATCAGTCCCGGACAGGGCCTTTCCTACGAGCAGTACTTC. This gives the protein CAISPGQGLSYEQYF.

The V and J genes are TRBV5-4 and TRBJ2-7, with D tentatively TRBD1 or TRBD2 (5 bases each). Germline-derived CDR1 and CDR2 are SGHNT and YYREEE (reference sequence). The V end lost 1 base, the J end lost 4 bases, and 12 bases lay between the germline ends. The CDR3 totals 14 residues. The CDR3 sequence: CASSLPGPRYEQYF. As DNA, the CDR3 is TGTGCCAGCAGCTTGCCGGGGCCCAGGTACGAGCAGTACTTC.